The rows below give T cell receptor beta chains drawn from one sample of a study of T cells after yellow fever vaccination. TCRdb reanalysed the 5' RACE reads using MiXCR and keeps one entry per CDR3 protein. This sample has hundreds of thousands of distinct CDR3 sequences; about 14% occur once, and the top ten carry roughly 13%. Sequenced here: PBMCs, sampled on the day of the yellow fever booster vaccination. The receptors here all came from a young man who received the YFV17D yellow fever vaccine. The CDR3 runs from the conserved cysteine through the conserved F or W.

TRBJ2-3 | TRBV30 | CAWSVVNTDTQYF
TRBJ1-2 | TRBV7-9 | CASSPPGLYGYTF
TRBJ1-2 | TRBV12-3/TRBV12-4 | CASSPMGGPNYGYTF
TRBJ2-6 | TRBV30 | CAWSNSGSFGANVLTF
TRBJ1-2 | TRBV10-3 | CAISDSRYGYTF
TRBJ1-5 | TRBV20-1 | CSASDRPNQPQHF
TRBJ2-5 | TRBV10-3 | CAISESTVAQETQYF
TRBJ2-5 | TRBV7-2 | CASSTRTSGGWETQYF
TRBJ2-5 | TRBV7-6 | CASSLALGLAGPETQYF
TRBJ2-1 | TRBV7-9 | CASMEWGPAENEQFF
TRBJ1-1 | TRBV5-5 | CASSSRQAISYTEAFF
TRBJ2-1 | TRBV5-1 | CASSLDYNEQFF
TRBJ2-7 | TRBV6-2/TRBV6-3 | CASSYGRHTSYEQYF
TRBJ2-7 | TRBV10-2 | CASSEVRSYEQYF
TRBJ2-5 | TRBV6-5 | CASITDGGRRETQYF
TRBJ2-1 | TRBV11-2 | CASSPSDPGSTWNEQFF
TRBJ2-5 | TRBV12-3/TRBV12-4 | CASSPGTKGETQYF
TRBJ2-6 | TRBV29-1 | CSVRDSGANVLTF
TRBJ2-5 | TRBV5-4 | CASSKQGDQETQYF
TRBJ1-5 | TRBV28 | CASSFPGSQPQHF
TRBJ1-5 | TRBV30 | CAWSISGGGNQPQHF
TRBJ2-5 | TRBV19 | CASSGGQQETQYF
TRBJ2-7 | TRBV25-1 | CASKRGQGNYEQYF
TRBJ2-1 | TRBV7-2 | CASRPRQGTNEQFF
TRBJ1-1 | TRBV6-6 | CASMMMNTEAFF
TRBJ2-1 | TRBV5-6 | CASRHPSGLREQFF
TRBJ2-5 | TRBV5-1 | CASSLEYGSRETQYF
TRBJ1-5 | TRBV7-9 | CASSSDLNQPQHF
TRBJ2-5 | TRBV7-9 | CASSLILGETQYF
TRBJ1-2 | TRBV11-2 | CASSHPDAVDYGYTF
TRBJ1-4 | TRBV9 | CASSVGGATNEKLFF
TRBJ2-3 | TRBV5-1 | CASSSGLRTDTQYF
TRBJ2-4 | TRBV20-1 | CSARDWGGWDKNIQYF
TRBJ2-5 | TRBV5-4 | CASSLDQGDPAQYF
TRBJ2-3 | TRBV15 | CATSRDRLATTDTQYF
TRBJ2-1 | TRBV5-1 | CASSLGADRGQFF
TRBJ2-5 | TRBV20-1 | CSARDPRQGQETQYF
TRBJ2-1 | TRBV13 | CASTLGTSVNNEQFF
TRBJ1-2 | TRBV5-1 | CASSIQGGSDYGYTF
TRBJ1-2 | TRBV7-2 | CASSSWETHYGYTF
TRBJ2-3 | TRBV20-1 | CSARGQPGSTDTQYF
TRBJ2-1 | TRBV7-2 | CASSPTTPGTSKQFF
TRBJ2-5 | TRBV7-9 | CASSFRTGYQETQYF